This passage covers 10 T cell receptor beta chains from one sample sequenced in a study of blood T cell repertoires in COVID-19 (dated by TCRdb to about 2020). The library was generated by the immunoSEQ multiplex PCR assay. This is the immuneACCESS table as TCRdb keeps it, with only in-frame sequences that have V and J called. A part of the clones is gone; compared with another copy, unresolved V genes explain less than half, and the rest is unexplained. In this sample the table shows over 140,000 clones, roughly four fifths of which occur a single time. The ten largest clonotypes hold more than 8.5% of the sample. The sequenced material came from peripheral blood. The receptor set was obtained from a woman between 45 and 65 years old with active or convalescent COVID-19.

The V call is TRBV28, the J call TRBJ1-4; D possibly corresponds to TRBD1 (6 bases). Germline CDR1 is MDHEN and CDR2 is SYDVKM. V lost 3 bases and J lost 7, with 12 bases in between. The CDR3 totals 14 residues. In DNA, the CDR3 is TGTGCCAGCAGTTTGATGGGGGCGGGTGAAAAACTGTTTTTT. It is translated as CASSLMGAGEKLFF.

V is TRBV6-6 and J is TRBJ2-1; TRBD2 agrees at 7 bases. Germline V gives CDR1 MNHNY, CDR2 SVGAGI (reference sequence). J gave up 8 bases and V 4 bases, and 14 bases lay outside the gene matches. This CDR3 is built from 16 residues. The CDR3 reads CASSSKRGTTNDEQFF. As DNA, the CDR3 is TGTGCCAGCAGTTCTAAGCGGGGAACTACTAACGATGAGCAGTTCTTC.

The chain employs TRBV27 and TRBJ2-2; tentative D call: TRBD1 (5 bases). The germline V gene encodes CDR1 MNHEY and CDR2 SMNVEV (reference sequence). This CDR3 region has 14 residues. V dropped 5 bases and J dropped 7 bases, with 14 bases sitting between them. The CDR3 sequence is CASSQHRLGGELFF. CDR3 in DNA: TGTGCCAGCAGTCAGCACAGGTTAGGCGGGGAGCTGTTTTTT.

The chain links TRBV3-1 (or the pseudogene TRBV3-2) to TRBJ1-2; the D is unclear. The V and J ends lost 0 bases and 4 bases respectively, with 6 bases between them. Germline loops: CDR1 LGHDT, CDR2 YNNKEL (reference sequence). The CDR3 contains 13 residues. This CDR3 reads CASSQEQFYGYTF. In DNA form, the CDR3 reads TGTGCCAGCAGCCAAGAGCAGTTCTATGGCTACACCTTC.

The chain combines TRBV28 with TRBJ1-2; 8 bases fit TRBD1. V was pared by 5 bases and J by 0 bases, with 2 bases of the junction left unmatched. Germline CDR1 MDHEN, CDR2 SYDVKM. The length of the CDR3 is 14 residues. CDR3 sequence (DNA): TGTGCCAGCAGTCGACAGGGGCCTAACTATGGCTACACCTTC. Translation: CASSRQGPNYGYTF.

The chain carries TRBV5-1 and TRBJ2-1, with 12 bases aligning to TRBD2. Trimming cost V 4 bases and J 5 bases; bases outside gene matches: 1. Germline CDR1 is SGHRS and CDR2 is YFSETQ. The CDR3 has 14 residues. Here the CDR3 reads CASSGLAGHNEQFF. The CDR3 DNA is TGCGCCAGCAGCGGACTAGCGGGACACAATGAGCAGTTCTTC.

This chain connects TRBV6-5 to TRBJ1-4; TRBD1 matches 9 bases. Germline V gives CDR1 MNHEY, CDR2 SVGAGI. The V gene end was trimmed by 0 bases and the J gene end by 7 bases; junction bases not matched to a gene: 3. The CDR3 is made up of 15 amino acids. The CDR3 loop reads CASSYSTGGGEKLFF. CDR3 DNA: TGTGCCAGCAGTTACTCGACAGGGGGGGGTGAAAAACTGTTTTTT.

This sequence joins TRBV18 and TRBJ2-1; tentatively, D is TRBD2 (6 bases). The CDR3 contains 13 residues. Trimming shortened V by 3 bases and J by 7 bases, and 10 bases separated the two germline ends. Germline CDR1 reads KGHSH; CDR2 reads LQKENI. Written as DNA, the CDR3 is TGTGCCAGCTCACCTCTTCGGGGGAATGAGCAGTTCTTC. Residues: CASSPLRGNEQFF.

This chain connects TRBV5-1 to TRBJ2-1; 11 positions match TRBD2. The ends lost 0 bases at V and 0 bases at J; junction bases unmatched: 8. The germline V gene encodes CDR1 SGHRS and CDR2 YFSETQ. The CDR3 extends over 19 amino acids. The CDR3 loop reads CASSLVLAGGANSYNEQFF. The CDR3 coding sequence is TGCGCCAGCAGCTTGGTGCTAGCGGGGGGCGCGAACTCCTACAATGAGCAGTTCTTC.

The J gene is TRBJ2-1, the V gene TRBV19; TRBD2 might be the D (7 bases). Between the trimmed V and J ends, which lost 7 bases and 6 bases, there was a span of 19 bases. The germline V gene has CDR1 LNHDA and CDR2 SQIVND (reference sequence). The CDR3 is 15 residues long. The CDR3 DNA sequence: TGTGCCAGTACGGGTGGAGGGGGGGGAGTCAATGAGCAGTTCTTC. This sequence encodes CASTGGGGGVNEQFF.